This TCR beta chain was profiled in a study of blood T cell repertoires in COVID-19 (dated by TCRdb to 2020 to 2022). General notes on the study: Samples covering the acute and convalescent phases of COVID-19 were provided by collaborators in the United States, Italy and Spain. The repertoires were released in a freely available public database meant as a resource for research on the immune response to SARS-CoV-2. The prospective study material was composed of cDNA or gDNA derived from T cells, B-cell-depleted T cells, or PBMCs. HLA class I and class II types, where available, came from metadata supplied by the sample provider rather than from assay-based typing. Subjects who had been exposed to COVID-19, were actively infected with it, or had recovered from it provided the deeply sampled blood TCRbeta repertoires that made up the dataset. A de-identified subject ID, COVID-19 status, age in years and sex were almost always included in the sample metadata. The samples were drawn from the first 160 participants of the ongoing ImmuneRACE study and from 1,254 subjects provided by 6 global collaborators.

Whole blood was collected in K2EDTA tubes by collaborating institutions according to the institutions' own protocols. Collaborator samples were shipped for TCRbeta analysis as frozen whole blood, isolated PBMCs, or DNA extracted from either sample type. What the research found in general, with its limitations: Clinical and demographic metadata were provided uncurated, with the amount varying by source and participant.

TCRbeta CDR3 regions were amplified from genomic DNA by means of the immunoSEQ Assay, a bias-controlled multiplex PCR. The original methods were these. The number of nucleated cells in each sample was estimated from the amplification of reference gene primers within the assay. Sequence reads were collapsed and filtered to measure the absolute abundance of every unique TCRbeta CDR3 rearrangement. For each sample, productive Simpson clonality was calculated as the square root of Simpson's diversity index over productive rearrangements. Not all clones reach the TCRdb copy of this immuneACCESS table, which keeps in-frame sequences only. Checked studies attribute under half of the gap to unresolved V genes and leave the rest unexplained. From that table come the V and J calls and clone size; the DNA was used to work out D and trimming. Recorded for this sample are more than 200,000 clones; about four fifths of them occurred a single time. The top ten hold about 8.9% of the sample.

The CDR3 runs 15 residues from the cysteine to the phenylalanine. The sequence is cut down to CDR3 DNA, 45 bases in frame from base 1. CDR1 and CDR2, looked up from the germline V gene (reference sequence), are LNHDA and SQIVND. Cut back by 9 bases and 8 bases, the V and J ends lie 20 bases apart. As concerns this clone: Which antigen it targets is not known. No base-level quality is on record; no much larger clone is a single base apart.

This clonotype was obtained from an elderly man with acute or convalescent COVID-19. The chain is assembled from TRBV19 and TRBJ1-6; 6 matching bases give a weak D call of TRBD1. The sequenced material came from peripheral blood. The CDR3 sequence is CASRARDMTDSPLHF. The sequenced DNA: TGTGCCAGCAGGGCTCGGGACATGACGGATTCACCCCTCCACTTT.